The 31 T cell receptor beta chains in this list originate from one sample, sequenced in a study of blood T cells in healthy people across ages (dated by TCRdb to between 2015 and 2017). Libraries were built with 5' RACE. TCRdb names Illumina HiSeq 2500 as the instrument used. A second about 7 to 11 cycle PCR used a sample-barcoded 5' primer and a J-beta primer mix. TCRdb took the public reads, trimmed them with fastp at Q25, ran MiXCR for clone calling and kept in-frame beta chains. Rows merge per CDR3 protein into single entries with the most common DNA and genes. Across this sample there are 1.5 million to 2 million distinct CDR3 sequences, with 28% seen only once. The ten largest clonotypes hold 7.7% of the sample. Material for sequencing was blood. These receptors were obtained from a woman aged 25-40 years in good health.

Comments on this clonotype: A read error is possible here, since a much larger clone lies one base away. The genes are TRBV29-1 and TRBJ2-5; D might be TRBD2 (6 bases). Germline lookup yields CDR1 SQVTM and CDR2 ANQGSEA. The CDR3 runs to 14 residues. For the CDR3, the DNA is TGCAGCGTTGAAGACCGTCCGGGAGAAGAGATCCAGTACTTC. As protein: CSVEDRPGEEIQYF. The variable domain in full, with the rest retrieved from reference TRBV29-1 and TRBJ2-5, is SAVISQKPSRDICQRGTSLTIQCQVDSQVTMMFWYRQQPGQSLTLIATANQGSEATYESGFVIDKFPISRPNLTFSTLTVSNMSPEDSSIYLCSVEDRPGEEIQYFGPGTRLLVL.

The table lists this clonotype with a few counts. The V call is TRBV20-1, the J call TRBJ1-1; D remains unclear. Trimming took off 0 bases at V and 11 bases at J, with 16 bases between the two ends. Germline V gives CDR1 DFQATT, CDR2 SNEGSKA (reference sequence). The length of the CDR3 is 13 residues. The CDR3 is CSARDALDGRAFF. CDR3 nucleotide sequence: TGCAGTGCTAGAGATGCCCTCGACGGTCGGGCTTTCTTT.

This clonotype showed up just a few times. The chain carries TRBV10-3 and TRBJ2-7; D is possibly TRBD1 (6 bases). In germline, CDR1 is ENHRY, CDR2 SYGVKD. V was clipped by 6 bases and J by 5 bases, with 20 bases between them. The CDR3 sequence is 15 residues long. The CDR3 here is CAIRAQGRATHEQYF. The CDR3 nucleotides read TGTGCCATCAGGGCCCAGGGGCGAGCAACCCACGAGCAGTACTTC.

This clonotype was detected only a few times. This CDR3 is CASSLGTPTEAFF. The DNA for the CDR3 is TGTGCCAGCAGTCTTGGGACTCCCACTGAAGCTTTCTTT. The rearrangement links TRBV6-6 to TRBJ1-1; D possibly corresponds to TRBD1 (5 bases). Germline V gene lookup returns CDR1 MNHNY and CDR2 SVGAGI (reference sequence). Between the trimmed V and J ends, which lost 5 bases and 4 bases, there was a span of 11 bases. The CDR3 has 13 amino acids.

With respect to this clonotype: This may come from a read error, since a much larger clone is one base off. V and J are TRBV5-1 and TRBJ2-1; D possibly matches TRBD1 or TRBD2 (6 bases each). CDR1 and CDR2 (germline): SGHRS, YFSETQ. V lost 6 bases and J 3 bases, leaving 13 bases between the germline ends. The CDR3 consists of 14 residues. CDR3 sequence: CASNTGTGYNEQFF. The CDR3 DNA is TGCGCCAGCAACACAGGGACTGGCTACAATGAGCAGTTCTTC.

The rearrangement links TRBV7-6 to TRBJ2-7; D is perhaps TRBD1 (6 bases). The length of the CDR3 is 16 residues. Germline CDR1 reads SGHVS; CDR2 reads FNYEAQ. Trimming stripped 5 bases from V and 2 bases from J, with 19 bases between. CDR3 loop: CASSLGSRDNAYEQYF. Written as DNA, the CDR3 is TGTGCCAGCAGCCTCGGCAGCCGGGACAATGCCTACGAGCAGTACTTC. Supplemented by reference TRBV7-6 and TRBJ2-7, the full variable domain reads GAGVSQSPRYKVTKRGQDVALRCDPISGHVSLYWYRQALGQGPEFLTYFNYEAQQDKSGLPNDRFSAERPEGSISTLTIQRTEQRDSAMYRCASSLGSRDNAYEQYFGPGTRLTVT.

This clonotype was detected many times. The gene calls are TRBV10-2 and TRBJ1-2; 7 positions match TRBD1. The CDR3 is 14 residues long. Per the germline V gene, CDR1 is WSHSY and CDR2 is SAAADI. V gave up 10 bases and J gave up 2 bases; unmatched junction bases: 10. The chain's CDR3 is CATTALGQNYGYTF. CDR3 bases: TGCGCCACCACCGCCTTGGGACAGAACTATGGCTACACCTTC.

This clonotype has more than one count but fewer than ten. The chain has TRBV20-1 and TRBJ1-5; 8 bases align to TRBD1. The CDR3 loop spans 17 amino acids. Trimming at V came to 3 bases and at J to 7 bases, leaving 17 bases not matched to a gene. Germline CDR1 DFQATT, CDR2 SNEGSKA (reference sequence). CDR3 loop: CSASLGSGQGEGQPQHF. DNA of the CDR3: TGCAGTGCTAGTCTTGGTTCAGGACAGGGTGAGGGACAGCCCCAGCATTTT.

The chain combines TRBV20-1 with TRBJ1-4; 9 bases are shared with TRBD1. Germline CDR1 reads DFQATT; CDR2 reads SNEGSKA (reference sequence). The CDR3 is 16 amino acids. J was trimmed by 7 bases and V by 6 bases; bases with no gene match: 15. CDR3 sequence reads: CSAPSRDRDQGEKLFF. The CDR3 region has the DNA TGCAGTGCGCCGTCCCGGGACAGGGATCAAGGTGAAAAACTGTTTTTT.

The gene calls are TRBV7-2 and TRBJ2-3; D unresolved. The length of the CDR3 is 13 residues. V was trimmed by 4 bases and J by 5 bases, leaving 10 bases between them. CDR1 is SGHTA and CDR2 is FQGNSA in the germline V gene. The CDR3 DNA reads TGTGCCAGCAGCTACGTGCACGAAGATACGCAGTATTTT. Protein sequence: CASSYVHEDTQYF. The full variable domain, with the rest looked up from reference TRBV7-2 and TRBJ2-3, is GAGVSQSPSNKVTEKGKDVELRCDPISGHTALYWYRQSLGQGLEFLIYFQGNSAPDKSGLPSDRFSAERTGGSVSTLTIQRTQQEDSAVYLCASSYVHEDTQYFGPGTRLTVL.

At least ten counts were recorded for this clonotype. The chain couples TRBV7-2 to TRBJ2-5; possible D gene TRBD2, 5 bases. The germline V gene encodes CDR1 SGHTA and CDR2 FQGNSA. The V gene lost 0 bases and the J gene lost 2 bases, with 16 bases spanning the gap. CDR3 length equals 17 residues. CDR3 nucleotide sequence: TGTGCCAGCAGCTTAGCGCAGGCTGCACCGGGGCAAGAGACCCAGTACTTC. Its protein product is CASSLAQAAPGQETQYF.

This clonotype was seen more than once but under ten times. This sequence joins TRBV27 and TRBJ1-6, with TRBD1 matching over 11 bases. V trimming: 10 bases; J trimming: 9 bases; junction bases outside the gene matches: 8. CDR3 size: 14 residues. Germline CDR1 MNHEY, CDR2 SMNVEV (reference sequence). Written as DNA, the CDR3 is TGTGCCACCTCGCCCGGGACAGGGGGTTCACCCCTCCACTTT. Protein product: CATSPGTGGSPLHF.

J is TRBJ2-5 and V is TRBV13, with D maybe TRBD1 (7 bases). The germline gives CDR1 PRHDT, CDR2 FYEKMQ (reference sequence). This CDR3 has 16 residues. The germline V and J ends were trimmed by 5 bases and 4 bases, with 20 bases remaining between them. This CDR3 reads CASSPARGASGETQYF. CDR3 bases: TGTGCCAGCAGCCCCGCCAGGGGGGCCTCGGGAGAGACCCAGTACTTC.

V and J are TRBV20-1 and TRBJ2-1; 10 bases align to TRBD2. V shed 2 bases, J shed 14 bases, and the junction held 12 bases outside the gene matches. Germline-derived CDR1 and CDR2 are DFQATT and SNEGSKA (reference sequence). CDR3 size: 14 residues. CDR3 amino acids: CSARKREGLEIKFF. CDR3 in DNA: TGCAGTGCTAGAAAGCGGGAGGGCCTCGAGATCAAGTTCTTC.

To note about this clonotype: It may be a read error: a sequence one base away is much more abundant. The rearrangement joins TRBV28 to TRBJ2-7; 7 bases are a match to TRBD1. The CDR3 spans 15 residues. The V gene's germline CDR1 is MDHEN and CDR2 SYDVKM. The CDR3 nucleotides are TGTGCCGGCAGTATCACCGGGACAGTCACCTACGAGCAGTACTTC. Encoded protein: CAGSITGTVTYEQYF.

This clonotype has a single count. The chain employs TRBV2 and TRBJ1-1; D remains ambiguous. The length of the CDR3 is 12 residues. Per germline, CDR1 SNHLY and CDR2 FYNNEI. With 4 bases removed from V and 6 bases from J, the gap between germline ends came to 9 bases. CDR3 bases: TGTGCCAGCAGTGTAGACATTTCTGAAGCTTTCTTT. This encodes CASSVDISEAFF. The full variable domain, in which reference TRBV2 and TRBJ1-1 provide the parts outside the CDR3, is EPEVTQTPSHQVTQMGQEVILRCVPISNHLYFYWYRQILGQKVEFLVSFYNNEISEKSEIFDDQFSVERPDGSNFTLKIRSTKLEDSAMYFCASSVDISEAFFGQGTRLTVV.

The chain couples TRBV20-1 to TRBJ2-1; a possible D gene is TRBD1 (5 bases). V lost 0 bases, J lost 0 bases, and 9 bases lay in between. The length of the CDR3 is 15 residues. The germline V gene encodes CDR1 DFQATT and CDR2 SNEGSKA (reference sequence). CDR3 DNA sequence: TGCAGTGCTAGAGAGCCCCAGGGCTCCTACAATGAGCAGTTCTTC. Translated: CSAREPQGSYNEQFF.

The chain employs TRBV18 and TRBJ2-3; no clear D. The CDR3 extends over 13 amino acids. Trimming removed 5 bases from V and 5 bases from J, with 11 bases in between. CDR1 is KGHSH and CDR2 is LQKENI in the germline V gene. CDR3 DNA sequence: TGTGCCAGCTCAGCGTCCCGTGGAGATACGCAGTATTTT. Translated, it gives CASSASRGDTQYF.

The genes are TRBV20-1 and TRBJ2-1; D is possibly TRBD2 (7 bases). The V end was cut by 0 bases, the J end by 0 bases, with 18 bases between. The germline gives CDR1 DFQATT, CDR2 SNEGSKA (reference sequence). The CDR3 has 18 amino acids. The CDR3 loop reads CSARDRGQGGSSYNEQFF. CDR3 nucleotides: TGCAGTGCTAGAGATAGGGGACAAGGCGGGAGCTCCTACAATGAGCAGTTCTTC.

This clonotype came up many times. The gene calls are TRBV4-3 and TRBJ2-7; a possible D gene is TRBD2 (5 bases). The CDR3 covers 14 residues. Trimming stripped 0 bases from V and 3 bases from J, with 9 bases between. Germline values: CDR1 LGHNA, CDR2 YSLEER. The CDR3 reads CASSQDSTSYEQYF. As DNA, the CDR3 is TGCGCCAGCAGCCAAGATAGCACTAGCTACGAGCAGTACTTC.

There are many counts of this clonotype. This chain's CDR3 is CATYRSGRYGYTF. The CDR3 DNA reads as TGTGCCACCTATAGGTCGGGGCGCTATGGCTACACCTTC. This chain connects TRBV6-5 to TRBJ1-2; the D gene is possibly TRBD1 (5 bases). V gave up 10 bases and J gave up 4 bases, with 16 bases separating them. Germline V lookup: CDR1 MNHEY, CDR2 SVGAGI. The CDR3 consists of 13 residues.

This chain connects TRBV28 to TRBJ1-2, with D possibly being TRBD1 (5 bases). Trimming stripped 2 bases from V and 2 bases from J, with 12 bases between. CDR1 is MDHEN and CDR2 is SYDVKM in the germline V gene. CDR3 length: 15 residues. CDR3 nucleotide sequence: TGTGCCAGCAGTTTAATTGGCAGGGCGAACTATGGCTACACCTTC. It translates to CASSLIGRANYGYTF.

This clonotype came up a few times. CDR3 loop: CASLQGRRNEQYF. Here the CDR3 DNA reads TGTGCCAGCCTACAGGGGAGGAGGAACGAGCAGTACTTC. This chain uses TRBV7-2 with TRBJ2-7; D is possibly TRBD1 (7 bases). The CDR3 extends over 13 amino acids. V was trimmed by 8 bases and J by 5 bases, leaving 16 bases between them. Germline V gene lookup returns CDR1 SGHTA and CDR2 FQGNSA.

There are many counts of this clonotype. The V call is TRBV12-3 or TRBV12-4, the J call TRBJ2-5; TRBD1 matches at 7 bases. The CDR3 consists of 13 residues. J lost 5 bases, V lost 3 bases, and 3 bases had no gene match. The CDR3 here is CASSLVRGETQYF. DNA for the CDR3: TGTGCCAGCAGTTTGGTCAGGGGGGAGACCCAGTACTTC.

The rearrangement links TRBV28 to TRBJ1-5; 9 bases align to TRBD1. With V trimmed by 5 bases and J by 4 bases, 9 bases remained unmatched. Germline CDR1 MDHEN, CDR2 SYDVKM. The CDR3 totals 16 residues. CDR3 nucleotides: TGTGCCAGCAGTAGAACAGGGGGCCCTTCTAATCAGCCCCAGCATTTT. Protein sequence: CASSRTGGPSNQPQHF.

A word on this clonotype: This may stem from a read error, because a much larger clone lies one nucleotide away. The chain combines TRBV20-1 with TRBJ2-1, with 9 bases fitting TRBD2. With V trimmed by 6 bases and J by 9 bases, 18 bases remained unmatched. This CDR3 has 16 residues. Germline CDR1 and CDR2: DFQATT and SNEGSKA (reference sequence). The CDR3 DNA reads TGCAGTGCGCCGACCCTGATGGCGGGAGGGGATAGTGAGCAGTTCTTC. Translated: CSAPTLMAGGDSEQFF.

In DNA, the CDR3 is TGTGCCAGCAGGGGTTGGGGGAACTATGGCTACACCTTC. Protein: CASRGWGNYGYTF. The V gene is TRBV5-6, the J gene TRBJ1-2, with D possibly TRBD1 on 5 matching bases. Germline-derived CDR1 and CDR2 are SGHDT and YYEEEE. The length of the CDR3 is 13 residues. V was trimmed by 5 bases and J by 2 bases, leaving 10 bases between them.

V gene TRBV5-1 combines with J gene TRBJ2-1; possibly TRBD2 for D (6 bases). V was clipped by 2 bases and J by 8 bases, with 17 bases between them. This CDR3 is built from 15 residues. Germline values: CDR1 SGHRS, CDR2 YFSETQ. CDR3 region: CASSLQSRGGDEQFF. CDR3 DNA sequence: TGCGCCAGCAGCTTACAGAGTAGGGGAGGCGATGAGCAGTTCTTC.

This clonotype was seen a handful of times. The chain uses TRBV6-2 or TRBV6-3 and TRBJ2-3; 12 nucleotides match TRBD1. CDR3 size: 16 residues. V shed 3 bases and J 4 bases; nucleotides not matched to a gene: 5. Per the germline V gene, CDR1 is MNHEY and CDR2 is SVGEGT. The chain's CDR3 is CASSYSGQGASDTQYF. The CDR3, as DNA: TGTGCCAGCAGTTATTCGGGACAGGGGGCTTCAGATACGCAGTATTTT.

In DNA form, the CDR3 reads TGTGCCAGCAGTGCAAGGGGACAGGTTCCGGTAGGGGACTATGGCTACACCTTC. Translating gives CASSARGQVPVGDYGYTF. The chain is built from TRBV12-3 or TRBV12-4 and TRBJ1-2; TRBD1 matches 8 bases. The length of the CDR3 is 18 residues. Trimming cost V 5 bases and J 3 bases; bases outside gene matches: 17.

The chain uses TRBV10-3 and TRBJ1-1; D gene unclear. The V end was cut by 1 base, the J end by 7 bases, with 7 bases between. The CDR3 is 12 residues long. Germline assignment: CDR1 ENHRY and CDR2 SYGVKD. The CDR3 DNA reads TGTGCCATCAGTGAGTGGCAGGTTGAAGCTTTCTTT. This translates into CAISEWQVEAFF.